These 15 T cell receptor beta chains were sequenced from one sample in a study of shared clonotypes between healthy human individuals. Sequencing used immunoSEQ multiplex PCR; TCRdb keeps in-frame clones, though not all of them. In the table there are 700,000 or so clones, roughly 70% of which are singletons. Input material: memory CD4+ T cells sorted from blood. Regarding subset: CD45RA-negative fraction. All receptors come from a woman in her twenties or thirties in good health.

This clone has more than one count but fewer than ten. The V gene is TRBV10-2, the J gene TRBJ1-2, with a weak D call TRBD1 (5 bases). The CDR3 has 13 amino acids. Trimming shortened V by 2 bases and J by 4 bases, and 8 bases separated the two germline ends. The germline V gene has CDR1 WSHSY and CDR2 SAAADI. The CDR3 sequence is CASSEEGSYGYTF. DNA of the CDR3: TGCGCCAGCAGTGAGGAGGGGTCCTATGGCTACACCTTC.

V gene TRBV5-6 combines with J gene TRBJ2-1; either TRBD1 or TRBD2 may supply D (6 bases each). Trimming left V 4 bases short and J 8 bases short, with 19 bases between. Germline V gives CDR1 SGHDT, CDR2 YYEEEE. The CDR3 contains 15 residues. Here the CDR3 DNA reads TGTGCCAGCAGCCCGGTTGGGGGGCAGCTAGATGAGCAGTTCTTC. This sequence encodes CASSPVGGQLDEQFF.

In this sample, this clone turned up a few times. The V and J genes are TRBV27 and TRBJ2-7; 7 bases align to TRBD2. Germline trimming cut 5 bases from V and 2 bases from J; bases unmatched to any gene: 9. The CDR3 loop spans 15 amino acids. Germline-derived CDR1 and CDR2 are MNHEY and SMNVEV (reference sequence). CDR3 sequence (DNA): TGTGCCAGCAGTCCATCTAGCGGAGTTACCTACGAGCAGTACTTC. Its protein product is CASSPSSGVTYEQYF.

The chain's CDR3 is CASSLGVVTYNEQFF. CDR3 DNA sequence: TGTGCCAGCAGCTTGGGGGTGGTCACCTACAATGAGCAGTTCTTC. The chain employs TRBV5-8 and TRBJ2-1; D is uncertain. Germline CDR1 and CDR2: SGHTS and YDEGEE. CDR3 length equals 15 residues. V lost 0 bases and J lost 2, with 9 bases in between.

The genes are TRBV5-1 and TRBJ1-4; D uncertain. The V end lost 0 bases, the J end lost 8 bases, and 20 bases lay between the germline ends. This CDR3 is 17 amino acids long. Germline CDR1 reads SGHRS; CDR2 reads YFSETQ. CDR3 DNA sequence: TGCGCCAGCAGCTTGGGCCTCTCAATCGGCTTTCGAGAAAAACTGTTTTTT. This codes for CASSLGLSIGFREKLFF.

This sequence joins TRBV6-6 and TRBJ2-3, with TRBD2 identical over 13 bases. CDR1 and CDR2 (germline): MNHNY, SVGAGI (reference sequence). With V trimmed by 5 bases and J by 5 bases, 7 bases remained unmatched. The CDR3 length is 16 residues. CDR3 sequence reads: CASSPGTSGKVDTQYF. The CDR3 coding sequence is TGTGCCAGCAGTCCAGGGACTAGCGGGAAGGTAGATACGCAGTATTTT.

A word on this clone: A far bigger clonotype differs at one base, so this is likely a read error. The gene calls are TRBV5-1 and TRBJ2-1; TRBD2 aligns across 16 bases. Germline values: CDR1 SGHRS, CDR2 YFSETQ. V lost 1 base, J lost 9 bases, and 4 bases stayed unmatched. The CDR3 runs to 16 residues. CDR3 amino acids: CASSLSGTSGGAEQFF. The CDR3, as DNA: TGCGCCAGCAGCTTGTCCGGGACTAGCGGGGGGGCTGAGCAGTTCTTC.

The chain has TRBV6-1 and TRBJ2-6; D is uncertain. Trimming cost V 6 bases and J 10 bases, with 10 bases left between them. The CDR3 is 12 residues long. CDR1 MNHNS and CDR2 SASEGT come from the germline V gene. The CDR3 loop reads CASSLGPNVLTF. The DNA of the CDR3 is TGTGCCAGCAGCCTAGGACCTAACGTCCTGACTTTC.

This chain connects TRBV11-2 to TRBJ2-7; D unclear. The CDR3 covers 13 residues. The ends were cut back, 0 bases at V and 9 bases at J, with 12 bases in the middle. Germline V gene data show CDR1 as SGHAT and CDR2 as FQNNGV. The CDR3 DNA follows: TGTGCCAGCAGCTTAGATCCCCAGTCCTTGCAGTACTTC. It yields the protein CASSLDPQSLQYF.

This clone was detected only a few times. The chain is built from TRBV29-1 and TRBJ2-1; TRBD1 or TRBD2 may be the D gene (5 bases each). V dropped 6 bases and J dropped 4 bases, with 13 bases sitting between them. CDR1 is SQVTM and CDR2 is ANQGSEA in the germline V gene. The CDR3 runs 13 residues. The CDR3 DNA is TGCAGCGTGGGGGAAGGAGGTTACAATGAGCAGTTCTTC. It specifies CSVGEGGYNEQFF.

This clone was found once. This chain uses TRBV14 with TRBJ1-6; D is uncertain. The CDR3 is 13 amino acids. Germline V CDR1 and CDR2: SGHDN, FVKESK. V was trimmed by 6 bases and J by 9 bases, leaving 12 bases between them. CDR3 residues: CASSLRVGSPLHF. The CDR3 DNA sequence: TGTGCCAGCAGTCTAAGAGTAGGTTCACCCCTCCACTTT.

The rearrangement uses TRBV5-1 and TRBJ1-1; D gene uncertain. The CDR3 runs 13 residues. V was pared by 7 bases and J by 1 base, with 11 bases between. Germline V CDR1 and CDR2: SGHRS, YFSETQ. The chain's CDR3 is CASATGENTEAFF. CDR3 bases: TGCGCCAGCGCGACTGGTGAGAACACTGAAGCTTTCTTT.

The chain joins TRBV25-1 to TRBJ2-7; 11 nucleotides line up with TRBD2. With 4 bases clipped from V and 5 bases from J, the junction kept 4 bases outside the gene matches. Germline CDR1 MGHDK, CDR2 SYGVNS. CDR3 length: 14 amino acids. The CDR3 DNA follows: TGTGCCAGCAGTGTAGCGGGAGGGCCTAACGAGCAGTACTTC. Translation gives CASSVAGGPNEQYF.

The chain combines TRBV4-1 with TRBJ2-7, with 8 bases aligning to TRBD2. This CDR3 comprises 15 residues. V was clipped by 4 bases and J by 5 bases; unmatched bases: 10. CDR1 MGHRA and CDR2 YSYEKL come from the germline V gene. This CDR3 reads CASSLRLAGPHEQYF. CDR3 DNA: TGCGCCAGCAGCCTCAGGCTAGCGGGCCCCCACGAGCAGTACTTC.

V and J are TRBV4-1 and TRBJ1-3; D remains unclear. The germline V gene encodes CDR1 MGHRA and CDR2 YSYEKL. With 0 bases removed from V and 0 bases from J, the gap between germline ends came to 12 bases. CDR3 length: 17 amino acids. The CDR3 DNA reads as TGCGCCAGCAGCCAAGATACCGACCCGGGCTCTGGAAACACCATATATTTT. Translating gives CASSQDTDPGSGNTIYF.